Below, one T cell receptor (beta chain) is given with its context. Antigen specificity is unknown. At one end the junction does not follow the germline gene, possibly because of a read error. The germline V gene encodes CDR1 MGHRA and CDR2 YSYEKL. The CDR3 sequence is 17 residues long. These data are taken from a study of tumor-infiltrating lymphocytes in primary liver carcinoma. Study-wide results and caveats: The overlap of tumor-adjacent and tumor-blood pairs was smaller than that of tumor region pairs.

The researchers produced TCR beta cDNA from 500 ng total RNA with a constant-region primer. What produced the TCR beta libraries was three nested multiplex PCR rounds using slightly modified ARM-PCR. Both of the initial two PCR rounds ran for 10 cycles and employed TRBV1-TRBV30 forward primers alongside a C-beta reverse primer. TCRdb independently ran MiXCR on the multiplex PCR reads; one entry per CDR3 protein. The repertoire has approximately 110,000 distinct CDR3 sequences, 64% of them found once; the top ten carry more than 7%. Scientists recovered RNA and DNA together from around 18-30 mg of unsorted bulk tissue.

This clonotype originated in a woman in her fifties or sixties with primary liver carcinoma and hepatitis B virus infection. Sequenced input: liver tumor tissue from sampling region 3. Subset defined: tumor region T3, left-lateral pole. J is TRBJ1-3 and V is TRBV4-1; D is uncertain. Here the CDR3 reads CASSQVTGSASGNIIYF. The CDR3 DNA reads as TGCGCCAGCAGCCAAGTTACGGGTTCAGCCTCTGGAAACATCATATATTTT.